A selection of T cell receptor beta chains follows, all from one sample in a study of T cell responses to AZD1222 COVID-19 vaccine. Clones were read by immunoSEQ multiplex PCR, and TCRdb kept only the in-frame ones, dropping some. The table shows roughly 87,000 clones, with about 91% occurring only once. The input for sequencing was peripheral blood, taken 28 days after the second AZD1222 dose. These receptors came from an adult who received the AZD1222 COVID-19 vaccine. CDR3s include the opening cysteine and the closing phenylalanine or tryptophan. Each record gives: J gene, D gene, clone size, V gene, CDR3 DNA, CDR3 protein. D genes are given only for firm matches. Clone size is shown for a subset of rows, as once, few, many or a class of expanded clone.

TRBJ2-7 | - | - | TRBV7-9 | TGTGCCAGCAGCGTGCAAGGGTCCAACGAGCAGTACTTC | CASSVQGSNEQYF
TRBJ1-6 | TRBD1 | - | TRBV7-9 | TGTGCCAGCATCCACCCCGGGACAGAGGATAATTCACCCCTCCACTTT | CASIHPGTEDNSPLHF
TRBJ1-3 | TRBD1 | once | TRBV5-6 | TGTGCCAGCAGGTTACAGGGGGGTGGAAACACCATATATTTT | CASRLQGGGNTIYF
TRBJ2-5 | TRBD2 | - | TRBV5-6 | TGTGCCAGCAGCCGGACCGGCACTAGCGCCACGAAGAACCAGTACTTC | CASSRTGTSATKNQYF
TRBJ1-5 | - | - | TRBV12-3/TRBV12-4 | TGTGCCAGCAGTCGTCGGGGCCGGGTAGCCCAGCATTTT | CASSRRGRVAQHF
TRBJ1-2 | - | - | TRBV3-1/TRBV3-2 | TGTGCCAGCAGCCCCGGGGCAGGGAACTATGGCTACACCTTC | CASSPGAGNYGYTF
TRBJ2-1 | - | few | TRBV13 | TGTGCCAGCAGCCACGGACAGCTAAATGAGCAGTTCTTC | CASSHGQLNEQFF
TRBJ1-2 | - | - | TRBV3-1/TRBV3-2 | TGTGCCAGCAGCCAAGATGGCGGGGCCTCGCTTCTCTTATATGGCTACACCTTC | CASSQDGGASLLLYGYTF
TRBJ2-1 | TRBD2 | - | TRBV2 | TGTGCCAGCAGTCCACGCGGGGGGGCCCCAGGTAATGAGCAGTTCTTC | CASSPRGGAPGNEQFF
TRBJ1-5 | - | - | TRBV15 | TGTGCCACCAGCAGAGATATCCAGCCCCAGCATTTT | CATSRDIQPQHF
TRBJ2-7 | - | - | TRBV5-6 | TGTGCCAGCAGCTTAATTGGCAGTCTCTCCTACGAGCAGTACTTC | CASSLIGSLSYEQYF
TRBJ1-3 | - | few | TRBV5-1 | TGCGCCAGCAGCACGGGGACCGACGGAAACACCATATATTTT | CASSTGTDGNTIYF
TRBJ1-2 | - | - | TRBV28 | TGTGCCAGCAGTCTCTCCGTTACAGGGAACTATGGCTACACCTTC | CASSLSVTGNYGYTF
TRBJ1-1 | - | - | TRBV2 | TGTGCCAGCAGTGATTCACAGGTGAACACTGAAGCTTTCTTT | CASSDSQVNTEAFF
TRBJ1-2 | - | - | TRBV7-9 | TGTGCCAGCAGCTTAGTGGGGGAGGGGGATTATGGCTACACCTTC | CASSLVGEGDYGYTF
TRBJ1-5 | - | - | TRBV27 | TGTGCCAGCAGTCCCTTCCGGAACATGGGGAGCAATCAGCCCCAGCATTTT | CASSPFRNMGSNQPQHF